Following are 3 T cell receptor beta chains from one sample sequenced in a study of tumor and adjacent non-tumor tissue in lung cancer. The template was RNA from unsorted bulk tissue. More than 3 cm separated this lung sample from the edge of the tumor. The library came from three nested PCR rounds adapted from ARM-PCR protocols. MiXCR was run by TCRdb on the multiplex PCR reads, yielding one entry per CDR3 protein. The repertoire includes 110,000 or so distinct CDR3 sequences, roughly two thirds of them detected once, and under 20% sits in the top ten. Sequenced input: distant non-tumor lung tissue. The receptors come from a man in his 60s with non-small cell lung cancer.

On this clonotype: A much larger clone differs from this one at a single base, so this may be a read error. The limits of the CDR3 on the DNA are not certain, so only TCRdb's listed CDR3 is given. The V call is TRBV28, the J call TRBJ1-4; the table's D call, TRBD1, has no DNA check behind it. Germline V gene sequence: CDR1 MDHEN, CDR2 SYDVKM. The CDR3 adds up to 16 amino acids, both ends counted. CDR3 loop: CDSSSSSGTGGVKLFF.

Remarks on this clonotype: This may be a read error, as it is one base from a much larger clone. This chain connects TRBV28 to TRBJ2-7; D gene ambiguous. This CDR3 spans 11 amino acids. CDR1 is MDHEN, CDR2 SYDVKM, per germline. V was cut by 7 bases and J by 9 bases, with 13 bases left in between. The CDR3 coding sequence is TGTGCCAGCACCTCGGTACTCGGGCAGTACTTC. Its translation: CASTSVLGQYF. Together with reference TRBV28 and TRBJ2-7, the CDR3 gives the full variable domain: DVKVTQSSRYLVKRTGEKVFLECVQDMDHENMFWYRQDPGLGLRLIYFSYDVKMKEKGDIPEGYSVSREKKERFSLILESASTNQTSMYLCASTSVLGQYFGPGTRLTVT.

This clonotype was seen once. Its ends do not fully match the called genes, so a read error is possible. The chain links TRBV10-3 to TRBJ2-2; 7 bases match TRBD1. Germline CDR1 reads ENHRY; CDR2 reads SYGVKD. The CDR3 sequence is 15 residues long. The CDR3 here is CAISSDRALNGELSF. Written as DNA, the CDR3 is TGTGCCATCAGTTCCGACAGGGCGTTAAACGGGGAGCTGTCTTTT.